These 6 T cell receptor beta chains originate from one sample sequenced in a study of cytomegalovirus exposure and HLA in healthy donors. PCR employed 60 Vbeta and 13 Jbeta primers. Using immunoSEQ multiplex PCR, the repertoire was profiled, and TCRdb retains in-frame clones only, with some absent. This sample yields some 160,000 clones, of which 65% to 85% are seen a single time; approximately 6.8% belongs to the top ten. Sequences were obtained from PBMCs. Every receptor here comes from a male donor in good health and CMV-seropositive.

This clone was recorded a few times. The gene calls are TRBV6-5 and TRBJ1-5; no clear D. This CDR3 is built from 14 residues. From germline, CDR1 is MNHEY and CDR2 SVGAGI. Trimming removed 2 bases from V and 5 bases from J, with 10 bases in between. DNA for the CDR3: TGTGCCAGCAGTTACGCCGGGAGTCATCAGCCCCAGCATTTT. Protein product: CASSYAGSHQPQHF.

V usage is TRBV9 and J usage is TRBJ1-1; D is ambiguous. This CDR3 is 13 amino acids long. V lost 3 bases to trimming and J lost 1 base, with 7 bases between them. Germline V CDR1 and CDR2: SGDLS, YYNGEE. CDR3 bases: TGTGCCAGCAGCGGGTACAGGAACACTGAAGCTTTCTTT. Translated: CASSGYRNTEAFF.

The V gene is TRBV11-3, the J gene TRBJ2-5; a possible D gene is TRBD2 (5 bases). CDR1 is SGHNT, CDR2 YENEEA, per germline. The V end lost 5 bases, the J end lost 5 bases, and 15 bases lay between the germline ends. CDR3 length: 14 amino acids. CDR3 region: CASSQTSLKETQYF. The CDR3 DNA reads TGTGCCAGCAGCCAAACTAGTTTGAAGGAGACCCAGTACTTC.

This sequence joins TRBV9 and TRBJ2-3; the match to TRBD2 covers 14 bases. This CDR3 has 16 amino acids. Germline CDR1 and CDR2: SGDLS and YYNGEE. V lost 2 bases and J lost 7; bases outside the gene matches: 6. CDR3 sequence: CASSVLGTSGSHTQYF. CDR3 nucleotides: TGTGCCAGCAGCGTCTTGGGGACTAGCGGGAGTCATACGCAGTATTTT.

This clone has at least ten counts. This chain uses TRBV19 with TRBJ2-2; D not certain. V was cut by 9 bases and J by 6 bases, with 17 bases left in between. The CDR3 has 14 residues. CDR1 and CDR2 from the germline V gene are LNHDA and SQIVND (reference sequence). Here the CDR3 reads CASGRSGIPGELFF. CDR3 coding DNA: TGTGCCAGCGGCCGGTCAGGTATCCCCGGGGAGCTGTTTTTT.

The V and J genes are TRBV4-3 and TRBJ2-7; D gene ambiguous. Per the germline V gene, CDR1 is LGHNA and CDR2 is YSLEER. The CDR3 runs to 15 residues. With 5 bases removed from V and 3 bases from J, the gap between germline ends came to 17 bases. CDR3 DNA sequence: TGCGCCAGCAGCTATGACTCCTCCCCCGACTACGAGCAGTACTTC. Translated: CASSYDSSPDYEQYF.